Below are 29 T cell receptor beta chains sequenced from a single sample in a study of T cells in Graves' hyperthyroidism and ophthalmopathy. Amplified TCR beta CDR3 regions derived from RNA transcripts. During a first-round RT-PCR of the TCR CDR3, the HTBI primer set was used. TCRdb re-called the multiplex PCR reads with MiXCR, one entry per CDR3 protein. The profile shows 450,000 to 650,000 distinct CDR3 sequences, 17% of them singletons. Sequencing was carried out using blood. These receptors all stem from a woman aged 18 to 35 with Graves' ophthalmopathy.

This clonotype showed up many times. V and J are TRBV18 and TRBJ1-3, with D possibly TRBD1 on 5 matching bases. This CDR3 has 16 residues. V was trimmed by 4 bases and J by 0 bases, leaving 13 bases between them. The germline V gene has CDR1 KGHSH and CDR2 LQKENI. The CDR3 nucleotides are TGTGCCAGCTCACGCTTGACAGAAGCCTCTGGAAACACCATATATTTT. Its protein is CASSRLTEASGNTIYF.

This clonotype was counted many times. This chain connects TRBV3-1 to TRBJ2-7, with D possibly TRBD1 on 5 matching bases. With 3 bases removed from V and 0 bases from J, the gap between germline ends came to 9 bases. Germline CDR1 and CDR2: LGHDT and YNNKEL (reference sequence). This CDR3 spans 14 amino acids. CDR3 loop: CASSHRQTSYEQYF. CDR3 nucleotide sequence: TGTGCCAGCAGCCACAGACAGACCTCCTACGAGCAGTACTTC.

The CDR3, as DNA: TGTGCCAGCAGTTACTCGTCCATCGACAGCTCCTCTGGAAACACCATATATTTT. Residues: CASSYSSIDSSSGNTIYF. The rearrangement links TRBV6-5 to TRBJ1-3; D might be TRBD1 (5 bases). Germline V gene data show CDR1 as MNHEY and CDR2 as SVGAGI. V was pared by 0 bases and J by 0 bases, with 15 bases between. The CDR3 length is 18 residues.

J is TRBJ1-2 and V is TRBV7-9; tentative D call: TRBD1 (6 bases). The CDR3 consists of 14 residues. In germline, CDR1 is SEHNR, CDR2 FQNEAQ (reference sequence). V lost 4 bases and J 13 bases, leaving 22 bases between the germline ends. CDR3 DNA: TGTGCCAGCAGCTACTTACAGGGACGAGAAGGTGCCACCTTC. It encodes CASSYLQGREGATF.

The rearrangement links TRBV27 to TRBJ2-5; D not certain. Germline CDR1 reads MNHEY; CDR2 reads SMNVEV (reference sequence). Deletions cut 5 bases from V and 5 bases from J, with 12 bases between. There are 13 residues in the CDR3. CDR3 region: CASSALPQETQYF. The CDR3, as DNA: TGTGCCAGCAGTGCCCTCCCTCAGGAGACCCAGTACTTC.

On this clonotype: A clone one base away is much larger, so this may be a read error. CDR3 sequence reads: CASSLQAPGMIGAEAFF. The CDR3 DNA reads TGTGCCAGCAGCTTACAGGCCCCGGGAATGATTGGCGCTGAAGCTTTCTTT. The chain has TRBV7-6 and TRBJ1-1, with no clear D. The CDR3 extends over 17 amino acids. The germline V and J ends were trimmed by 2 bases and 6 bases, with 22 bases remaining between them. The germline CDR1 and CDR2 sequences are SGHVS and FNYEAQ.

This clonotype was seen repeatedly, ten times or more. This chain joins TRBV6-1 and TRBJ1-2; no reliable D call. This CDR3 comprises 15 residues. CDR1 and CDR2 (germline): MNHNS, SASEGT. Trimming removed 6 bases at V and 4 bases at J, with 18 bases between. The CDR3 coding sequence is TGTGCCAGCAGCCTGACCCTATTAGGCGGCTATGGCTACACCTTC. It encodes CASSLTLLGGYGYTF.

This clonotype was counted ten times or more. V gene TRBV6-1 combines with J gene TRBJ2-7; a possible D gene is TRBD1 (6 bases). The CDR3 is made up of 14 amino acids. Germline values: CDR1 MNHNS, CDR2 SASEGT. Trimming stripped 4 bases from V and 3 bases from J, with 13 bases between. The CDR3 loop is CASSVGAQGYEQYF. The CDR3 DNA is TGTGCCAGCAGTGTGGGGGCCCAAGGCTACGAGCAGTACTTC.

There are many counts of this clonotype. The chain is built from TRBV28 and TRBJ2-7; either TRBD1 or TRBD2 may supply D (5 bases each). CDR3 length: 14 amino acids. V gave up 7 bases and J gave up 4 bases, with 17 bases separating them. Germline CDR1 is MDHEN and CDR2 is SYDVKM. CDR3 loop: CASIPSLGTYEQYF. The DNA of the CDR3 is TGTGCCAGCATTCCTTCGTTAGGGACGTACGAGCAGTACTTC. The variable domain in full, completed from reference TRBV28 and TRBJ2-7, reads DVKVTQSSRYLVKRTGEKVFLECVQDMDHENMFWYRQDPGLGLRLIYFSYDVKMKEKGDIPEGYSVSREKKERFSLILESASTNQTSMYLCASIPSLGTYEQYFGPGTRLTVT.

V usage is TRBV5-1 and J usage is TRBJ2-1; TRBD2 agrees at 11 bases. The V gene's germline CDR1 is SGHRS and CDR2 YFSETQ. The CDR3 totals 18 residues. V trimming: 0 bases; J trimming: 0 bases; junction bases outside the gene matches: 5. CDR3 coding DNA: TGCGCCAGCAGCTTGGGTAGCGGGGGGGTCGGCTCCTACAATGAGCAGTTCTTC. Translating it yields CASSLGSGGVGSYNEQFF. Complete variable domain (other parts from reference TRBV5-1 and TRBJ2-1): KAGVTQTPRYLIKTRGQQVTLSCSPISGHRSVSWYQQTPGQGLQFLFEYFSETQRNKGNFPGRFSGRQFSNSRSEMNVSTLELGDSALYLCASSLGSGGVGSYNEQFFGPGTRLTVL.

This clonotype was observed a few times. This sequence joins TRBV7-8 and TRBJ1-2, with D uncertain. The CDR3 extends over 19 amino acids. Germline values: CDR1 SGHVS, CDR2 FQNEAQ. Deletions cut 5 bases from V and 0 bases from J, with 25 bases between. DNA of the CDR3: TGTGCCAGCAGCCCTTTCAGAGGAGGAAGGATTCTAGCTAACTATGGCTACACCTTC. Its protein is CASSPFRGGRILANYGYTF. The whole variable domain, remainder taken from reference TRBV7-8 and TRBJ1-2, is GAGVSQSPRYKVAKRGQDVALRCDPISGHVSLFWYQQALGQGPEFLTYFQNEAQLDKSGLPSDRFFAERPEGSVSTLKIQRTQQEDSAVYLCASSPFRGGRILANYGYTFGSGTRLTVV.

This clonotype appeared many times. DNA for the CDR3: TGTGCCAGCAGCCTACGCACTAGCGGATTAGCCGCCTACGAGCAGTACTTC. Translated: CASSLRTSGLAAYEQYF. The chain links TRBV7-2 to TRBJ2-7; 8 nucleotides agree with TRBD2. The ends lost 5 bases at V and 2 bases at J; junction bases unmatched: 14. The CDR3 covers 17 residues. The germline V gene has CDR1 SGHTA and CDR2 FQGNSA.

The sample holds a few counts of this clonotype. This rearrangement joins TRBV19 to TRBJ2-5, with TRBD1 identical over 8 bases. Germline V gene lookup returns CDR1 LNHDA and CDR2 SQIVND (reference sequence). The CDR3 loop spans 15 amino acids. The V segment lost 6 bases and the J segment 5 bases; nucleotides outside the gene matches: 11. The CDR3 here is CASRLMAGGDETQYF. CDR3 in DNA: TGTGCCAGTAGATTAATGGCAGGGGGCGACGAGACCCAGTACTTC.

This clonotype has at least ten counts. The rearrangement uses TRBV27 and TRBJ1-1; TRBD1 matches 7 bases. Germline V gene lookup returns CDR1 MNHEY and CDR2 SMNVEV (reference sequence). J lost 4 bases, V lost 7 bases, and 6 bases had no gene match. There are 13 residues in the CDR3. The chain's CDR3 is CASIDTGATEAFF. In DNA, the CDR3 is TGTGCCAGCATCGACACAGGGGCCACTGAAGCTTTCTTT.

The table lists this clonotype with many counts. V gene TRBV20-1 combines with J gene TRBJ2-7; 11 nucleotides agree with TRBD2. This CDR3 is built from 13 residues. Unmatched junction bases numbered 3, after V lost 6 bases and J lost 2 bases. The germline V gene encodes CDR1 DFQATT and CDR2 SNEGSKA (reference sequence). CDR3 coding DNA: TGCAGTGCCGAGGGACTAGCGGCCTACGAGCAGTACTTC. The encoded protein is CSAEGLAAYEQYF.

This clonotype was detected ten times or more. This sequence joins TRBV20-1 and TRBJ2-7; no firm D call. This CDR3 contains 12 residues. Germline V lookup: CDR1 DFQATT, CDR2 SNEGSKA (reference sequence). V dropped 6 bases and J dropped 4 bases, with 13 bases sitting between them. CDR3 nucleotides: TGCAGTGCACCGACCGAGAGTTACGAGCAGTACTTC. It codes for CSAPTESYEQYF.

The chain recombines TRBV19 with TRBJ2-5; TRBD1 matches 8 bases. Germline V gene lookup returns CDR1 LNHDA and CDR2 SQIVND (reference sequence). After removal of 3 bases from V and 5 bases from J, the junction contained 8 bases not matched to a gene. The CDR3 has 15 residues. The chain's CDR3 is CASSILDRAGETQYF. The CDR3 coding sequence is TGTGCCAGTAGTATCCTGGACAGGGCAGGGGAGACCCAGTACTTC.

This clonotype was picked up a small number of times. The chain employs TRBV28 and TRBJ1-4; D is uncertain. Germline CDR1 and CDR2: MDHEN and SYDVKM. V was shortened by 6 bases and J by 1 base, with 12 bases between the two germline ends. The CDR3 has 15 residues. DNA of the CDR3: TGTGCCAGCAGGTTGGCGACGGGAACTAATGAAAAACTGTTTTTT. Amino acids: CASRLATGTNEKLFF.

V is TRBV7-2 and J is TRBJ2-3, with 16 bases lining up with TRBD2. The CDR3 loop spans 19 amino acids. V lost 6 bases, J lost 2 bases, and 11 bases stayed unmatched. Germline CDR1 reads SGHTA; CDR2 reads FQGNSA. In DNA form, the CDR3 reads TGTGCCAGCAGTTGGGGACTAGCGGGAGGGCCTCTATACACAGATACGCAGTATTTT. It translates to CASSWGLAGGPLYTDTQYF.

This clonotype has ten or more counts. This rearrangement joins TRBV27 to TRBJ2-3; TRBD1 matches 9 bases. This CDR3 spans 16 amino acids. With V trimmed by 5 bases and J by 0 bases, 6 bases remained unmatched. CDR1 and CDR2 (germline): MNHEY, SMNVEV (reference sequence). The CDR3 region is CASSKWTGASTDTQYF. The CDR3 coding sequence is TGTGCCAGCAGTAAGTGGACAGGGGCAAGCACAGATACGCAGTATTTT.

This clonotype has a handful of counts. V gene TRBV5-1 combines with J gene TRBJ2-1; TRBD2 matches at 11 bases. Germline-derived CDR1 and CDR2 are SGHRS and YFSETQ. Unmatched junction bases numbered 4, after V lost 1 base and J lost 4 bases. CDR3 length: 16 amino acids. CDR3 sequence reads: CASSLIAGGVYNEQFF. In DNA form, the CDR3 reads TGCGCCAGCAGCTTGATAGCGGGAGGGGTATACAATGAGCAGTTCTTC.

Many counts were recorded for this clonotype. V usage is TRBV30 and J usage is TRBJ1-2, with D unclear. Germline assignment: CDR1 GTSNPN and CDR2 SVGIG (reference sequence). V was trimmed by 5 bases and J by 1 base, leaving 5 bases between them. The CDR3 loop spans 11 amino acids. The CDR3 region is CAWHHNYGYTF. CDR3 DNA sequence: TGTGCCTGGCATCATAACTATGGCTACACCTTC.

This clonotype showed up just a few times. The chain is built from TRBV6-5 and TRBJ1-1, with unresolved D. Germline values: CDR1 MNHEY, CDR2 SVGAGI. This CDR3 region has 14 residues. V was clipped by 0 bases and J by 3 bases, with 8 bases between them. The DNA of the CDR3 is TGTGCCAGCAGTTACTCGGACGAGGACACTGAAGCTTTCTTT. Encoded protein: CASSYSDEDTEAFF.

This clonotype was seen repeatedly, ten times or more. The chain uses TRBV28 and TRBJ2-7; tentative D call: TRBD1 (5 bases). Trimming cost V 3 bases and J 6 bases, with 21 bases left between them. CDR1 and CDR2 from the germline V gene are MDHEN and SYDVKM. This CDR3 has 16 residues. DNA of the CDR3: TGTGCCAGCAGTTTCCTTGGGGCAGGGAAGTCGGGCGAGCAGTACTTC. Residues: CASSFLGAGKSGEQYF. The full variable domain, completed using reference TRBV28 and TRBJ2-7, is DVKVTQSSRYLVKRTGEKVFLECVQDMDHENMFWYRQDPGLGLRLIYFSYDVKMKEKGDIPEGYSVSREKKERFSLILESASTNQTSMYLCASSFLGAGKSGEQYFGPGTRLTVT.

The J gene is TRBJ1-4, the V gene TRBV28; the D gene is possibly TRBD1 (5 bases). Trimming removed 5 bases from V and 6 bases from J, with 13 bases in between. CDR3 length equals 14 residues. Germline V gives CDR1 MDHEN, CDR2 SYDVKM. CDR3 sequence (DNA): TGTGCCAGCAGTCTGGACACGGGTTATGAAAAACTGTTTTTT. Translated, it gives CASSLDTGYEKLFF.

V gene TRBV9 combines with J gene TRBJ1-6; no definite D call. CDR1 is SGDLS, CDR2 YYNGEE, per germline. V lost 0 bases and J 7 bases, leaving 8 bases between the germline ends. This CDR3 is 14 amino acids long. The CDR3 bases are TGTGCCAGCAGCGTAGGTGCAGCAAATTCACCCCTCCACTTT. This translates into CASSVGAANSPLHF.

The chain uses TRBV4-2 and TRBJ2-7, with 9 bases lining up with TRBD2. The CDR3 sequence is 18 residues long. After removal of 2 bases from V and 1 base from J, the junction contained 12 bases not matched to a gene. CDR1 LGHNA and CDR2 YNFKEQ come from the germline V gene. The CDR3: CASSQKAVELAGSYEQYF. CDR3 DNA sequence: TGTGCCAGCAGCCAAAAGGCGGTCGAACTAGCGGGTTCCTACGAGCAGTACTTC.

The CDR3 spells CATSTSRGGFSGSPLHF. The CDR3 DNA reads TGTGCCACCAGCACCTCTAGGGGGGGATTTTCGGGTTCACCCCTCCACTTT. The chain has TRBV15 and TRBJ1-6; a possible D gene is TRBD1 (6 bases). V was shortened by 4 bases and J by 9 bases, with 22 bases between the two germline ends. Germline CDR1 is LNHNV and CDR2 is YYDKDF (reference sequence). This CDR3 spans 17 amino acids. Based on the CDR3 plus reference TRBV15 and TRBJ1-6, the full variable domain is DAMVIQNPRYQVTQFGKPVTLSCSQTLNHNVMYWYQQKSSQAPKLLFHYYDKDFNNEADTPDNFQSRRPNTSFCFLDIRSPGLGDTAMYLCATSTSRGGFSGSPLHFGNGTRLTVT.

This clonotype was seen ten or more times. V and J are TRBV28 and TRBJ2-7; D possibly uses TRBD1 or TRBD2 (7 bases each). Trimming pared 3 bases from V and 0 bases from J, leaving 21 bases between. Germline V gene lookup returns CDR1 MDHEN and CDR2 SYDVKM. This CDR3 spans 18 amino acids. CDR3 nucleotide sequence: TGTGCCAGCAGTTTTGGACAGGTGAGGACTAGGTTCTCCTACGAGCAGTACTTC. Its protein product is CASSFGQVRTRFSYEQYF.